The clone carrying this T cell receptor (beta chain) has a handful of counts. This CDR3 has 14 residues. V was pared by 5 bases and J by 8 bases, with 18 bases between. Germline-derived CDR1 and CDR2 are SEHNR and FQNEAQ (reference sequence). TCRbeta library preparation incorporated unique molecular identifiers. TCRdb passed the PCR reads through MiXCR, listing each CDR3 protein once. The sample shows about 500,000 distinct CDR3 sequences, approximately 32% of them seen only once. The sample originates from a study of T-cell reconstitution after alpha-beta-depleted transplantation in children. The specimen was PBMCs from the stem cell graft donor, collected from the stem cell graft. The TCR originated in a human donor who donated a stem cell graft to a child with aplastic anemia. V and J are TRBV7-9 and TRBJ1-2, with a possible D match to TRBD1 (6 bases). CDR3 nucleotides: TGTGCCAGCAGCCCCTTAAACGACAGGTCCGGCTACACCTTC. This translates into CASSPLNDRSGYTF.